A selection of T cell receptor beta chains follows, all from one sample in a study of cytomegalovirus exposure and HLA in healthy donors. The repertoire was sequenced with immunoSEQ multiplex PCR; TCRdb's copy has only in-frame clones and lacks some. The table has around 130,000 clones, around three quarters seen once. The sample was PBMCs. Receptors originate from a male donor in good health and CMV-seronegative. Both conserved end residues are part of each CDR3. A D gene is named only where the DNA matches it firmly. Clone size is not always given. Where it is, it says once, few, many or a class for expanded clones.

J: TRBJ2-2
size: .
V: TRBV7-8
D: .
CDR3: CASRNPQLPGNKGGELFF
DNA: TGTGCCAGCCGTAACCCCCAACTCCCGGGAAATAAAGGCGGGGAGCTGTTTTTT

J: TRBJ2-5
size: .
V: TRBV9
D: .
CDR3: CASSVASNQETQYF
DNA: TGTGCCAGCAGCGTAGCGTCTAACCAAGAGACCCAGTACTTC

J: TRBJ2-7
size: .
V: TRBV9
D: TRBD2
CDR3: CASSRRTSGRNEQYF
DNA: TGTGCCAGCAGCCGTAGAACTAGCGGGAGAAACGAGCAGTACTTC

J: TRBJ2-7
size: .
V: TRBV15
D: TRBD1
CDR3: CATSSFIDRVGENEQYF
DNA: TGTGCCACCAGCAGCTTCATAGACAGGGTAGGTGAGAACGAGCAGTACTTC

J: TRBJ1-5
size: once
V: TRBV19
D: .
CDR3: CASSIERGGSNQPQHF
DNA: TGTGCCAGTAGTATCGAACGGGGGGGGAGCAATCAGCCCCAGCATTTT

J: TRBJ2-2
size: .
V: TRBV15
D: TRBD2
CDR3: CATSRDTLTSGTGELFF
DNA: TGTGCCACCAGCAGAGATACCCTGACTAGCGGGACCGGGGAGCTGTTTTTT

J: TRBJ2-7
size: .
V: TRBV28
D: .
CDR3: CASSLGQTYEQYF
DNA: TGTGCCAGCAGTTTAGGACAGACCTACGAGCAGTACTTC

J: TRBJ1-2
size: .
V: TRBV28
D: .
CDR3: CASSLSPTQPGLYGYTF
DNA: TGTGCCAGCAGTTTATCCCCCACCCAACCCGGACTATATGGCTACACCTTC

J: TRBJ2-2
size: .
V: TRBV19
D: TRBD2
CDR3: CASSALGTSGRAGELFF
DNA: TGTGCCAGTAGTGCCCTCGGGACTAGCGGGAGGGCCGGGGAGCTGTTTTTT

J: TRBJ1-1
size: .
V: TRBV2
D: TRBD1
CDR3: CASIDRGNTEAFF
DNA: TGTGCCAGCATAGACAGGGGAAATACTGAAGCTTTCTTT

J: TRBJ1-1
size: once
V: TRBV6-5
D: TRBD1
CDR3: CASSKTRGRTEAFF
DNA: TGTGCCAGCAGTAAGACCAGGGGGCGGACTGAAGCTTTCTTT

J: TRBJ1-2
size: .
V: TRBV4-2
D: .
CDR3: CASSQDAGDYGYTF
DNA: TGTGCCAGCAGCCAAGACGCAGGGGACTATGGCTACACCTTC

J: TRBJ2-5
size: .
V: TRBV6-1
D: TRBD2
CDR3: CASSELAGGQETQYF
DNA: TGTGCCAGCAGTGAACTAGCGGGGGGGCAAGAGACCCAGTACTTC

J: TRBJ1-6
size: .
V: TRBV6-5
D: .
CDR3: CASSYSTRGLNSPLHF
DNA: TGTGCCAGCAGTTACTCAACCAGGGGATTGAATTCACCCCTCCACTTT

J: TRBJ2-7
size: .
V: TRBV23-1
D: .
CDR3: CASVLGRSEQYF
DNA: TGCGCCAGCGTACTAGGGAGATCCGAGCAGTACTTC

J: TRBJ1-1
size: .
V: TRBV27
D: .
CDR3: CATQNGGANTEAFF
DNA: TGTGCCACCCAGAACGGGGGGGCGAACACTGAAGCTTTCTTT

J: TRBJ2-5
size: .
V: TRBV7-9
D: .
CDR3: CASRRTSRALEETQYF
DNA: TGTGCCAGCAGGAGGACTTCGCGAGCGCTCGAAGAGACCCAGTACTTC

J: TRBJ2-7
size: .
V: TRBV19
D: TRBD1
CDR3: CATRKGQGTYEQYF
DNA: TGTGCCACCCGGAAGGGACAGGGCACCTACGAGCAGTACTTC

J: TRBJ2-3
size: .
V: TRBV10-1
D: TRBD2
CDR3: CASSGIAGGTDTQYF
DNA: TGCGCCAGCAGTGGTATAGCGGGGGGCACAGATACGCAGTATTTT

J: TRBJ1-3
size: .
V: TRBV11-2
D: .
CDR3: CASSLSHSSSGNTIYF
DNA: TGTGCCAGCAGCTTAAGTCACAGCTCTTCTGGAAACACCATATATTTT

J: TRBJ1-5
size: few
V: TRBV5-5
D: .
CDR3: CASSSGSNQPQHF
DNA: TGTGCCAGCAGCTCAGGGAGCAATCAGCCCCAGCATTTT

J: TRBJ2-2
size: once
V: TRBV5-1
D: TRBD1
CDR3: CASSPADRGRELFF
DNA: TGCGCCAGCAGCCCGGCCGACAGGGGCCGGGAGCTGTTTTTT

J: TRBJ2-7
size: .
V: TRBV5-1
D: TRBD1
CDR3: CASSPGRQGLEQYF
DNA: TGCGCCAGCAGCCCCGGCCGACAGGGGTTGGAGCAGTACTTC

J: TRBJ1-2
size: .
V: TRBV19
D: TRBD1
CDR3: CASSSNDRVGGYTF
DNA: TGTGCCAGTAGTTCCAACGACAGGGTTGGAGGCTACACCTTC

J: TRBJ2-2
size: .
V: TRBV7-2
D: TRBD1
CDR3: CASSLDVRTGDTGELFF
DNA: TGTGCCAGCAGTCTAGATGTCAGGACAGGGGACACCGGGGAGCTGTTTTTT

J: TRBJ1-1
size: once
V: TRBV25-1
D: .
CDR3: CASSEGAGTEAFF
DNA: TGTGCCAGCAGTGAGGGCGCGGGAACTGAAGCTTTCTTT

J: TRBJ2-7
size: .
V: TRBV7-9
D: .
CDR3: CASSLLGLGEQYF
DNA: TGTGCCAGCAGCCTACTAGGTCTCGGCGAGCAGTACTTC

J: TRBJ2-3
size: .
V: TRBV18
D: .
CDR3: CASSPSPITDTQYF
DNA: TGTGCCAGCTCACCATCCCCTATCACAGATACGCAGTATTTT

J: TRBJ2-2
size: .
V: TRBV6-4
D: .
CDR3: CASSDGGAGELFF
DNA: TGTGCCAGCAGTGACGGGGGCGCCGGGGAGCTGTTTTTT

J: TRBJ1-2
size: .
V: TRBV27
D: .
CDR3: CASSFTGNYGYTF
DNA: TGTGCCAGCAGTTTTACAGGGAACTATGGCTACACCTTC

J: TRBJ1-4
size: .
V: TRBV6-5
D: TRBD1
CDR3: CASSTGGDEKLFF
DNA: TGTGCCAGCAGTACAGGGGGCGATGAAAAACTGTTTTTT

J: TRBJ2-4
size: .
V: TRBV27
D: .
CDR3: CASAPGQKNSQYF
DNA: TGTGCCAGCGCGCCGGGACAAAAAAACAGTCAGTACTTC

J: TRBJ2-5
size: .
V: TRBV30
D: .
CDR3: CAWSSGALGTQYF
DNA: TGTGCCTGGAGTTCAGGGGCTCTAGGGACCCAGTACTTC

J: TRBJ2-1
size: .
V: TRBV5-1
D: TRBD2
CDR3: CASSGTSGGASEQFF
DNA: TGCGCCAGCAGCGGGACTAGCGGGGGGGCTAGTGAGCAGTTCTTC

J: TRBJ1-3
size: .
V: TRBV7-6
D: TRBD1
CDR3: CASRQNRGTAGNTIYF
DNA: TGTGCCAGCAGGCAGAACAGGGGGACGGCTGGAAACACCATATATTTT

J: TRBJ2-4
size: .
V: TRBV25-1
D: TRBD1
CDR3: CAAQGDAEKNSQYF
DNA: TGTGCCGCTCAGGGGGACGCGGAGAAAAACAGTCAGTACTTC

J: TRBJ2-7
size: few
V: TRBV7-9
D: TRBD1
CDR3: CASRDRGQDEQYF
DNA: TGTGCCAGCAGGGACAGGGGGCAAGACGAGCAGTACTTC

J: TRBJ1-5
size: .
V: TRBV4-3
D: .
CDR3: CASSQVSQPQHF
DNA: TGCGCCAGCAGCCAAGTCTCCCAGCCCCAGCATTTT

J: TRBJ2-7
size: .
V: TRBV30
D: TRBD2
CDR3: CAWSTGLAGGTNF
DNA: TGTGCCTGGAGTACGGGACTAGCGGGAGGGACGAACTTC

J: TRBJ2-7
size: .
V: TRBV27
D: TRBD2
CDR3: CASSLLAGAPLHEQYF
DNA: TGTGCCAGCAGTTTACTAGCGGGGGCCCCCCTGCACGAGCAGTACTTC

J: TRBJ2-7
size: .
V: TRBV7-2
D: TRBD1
CDR3: CASSSGQGRYEQYF
DNA: TGTGCCAGCAGCTCTGGACAGGGTCGGTACGAGCAGTACTTC

J: TRBJ2-1
size: .
V: TRBV5-1
D: .
CDR3: CASSPDLSSYNEQFF
DNA: TGCGCCAGCAGCCCGGACTTGAGCTCCTACAATGAGCAGTTCTTC

J: TRBJ2-3
size: .
V: TRBV6-6
D: .
CDR3: CASTFTDTQYF
DNA: TGTGCCAGCACCTTCACAGATACGCAGTATTTT

J: TRBJ2-3
size: .
V: TRBV5-4
D: .
CDR3: CASSLARGMEDTQYF
DNA: TGTGCCAGCAGCTTGGCAAGGGGGATGGAAGATACGCAGTATTTT

J: TRBJ2-2
size: .
V: TRBV5-1
D: TRBD1
CDR3: CASSSGTGVTGELFF
DNA: TGCGCCAGCAGCTCCGGGACAGGCGTCACCGGGGAGCTGTTTTTT

J: TRBJ1-1
size: .
V: TRBV10-2
D: TRBD1
CDR3: CASSERTGVGAFF
DNA: TGCGCCAGCAGTGAAAGGACAGGCGTAGGAGCTTTCTTT

J: TRBJ1-2
size: .
V: TRBV4-3
D: TRBD1
CDR3: CASSQDNGQGAYGYTF
DNA: TGCGCCAGCAGCCAAGATAATGGACAGGGAGCGTATGGCTACACCTTC

J: TRBJ2-5
size: .
V: TRBV29-1
D: TRBD1
CDR3: CSALSPWTGAGPEETQYF
DNA: TGCAGCGCCTTAAGCCCCTGGACAGGGGCTGGACCCGAAGAGACCCAGTACTTC

J: TRBJ1-5
size: .
V: TRBV19
D: .
CDR3: CASSPLGGQRHQPQHF
DNA: TGTGCCAGTAGTCCCCTGGGGGGGCAAAGGCATCAGCCCCAGCATTTT

J: TRBJ2-7
size: .
V: TRBV30
D: TRBD2
CDR3: CASRGGYEQYF
DNA: TGTGCCTCGCGGGGGGGCTACGAGCAGTACTTC

J: TRBJ2-2
size: .
V: TRBV7-8
D: TRBD2
CDR3: CASSLVAGGRGGELFF
DNA: TGTGCCAGCAGCTTAGTAGCGGGAGGGCGTGGCGGGGAGCTGTTTTTT

J: TRBJ2-3
size: .
V: TRBV27
D: .
CDR3: CASGDGGDTQYF
DNA: TGTGCCAGCGGGGACGGGGGTGATACGCAGTATTTT

J: TRBJ2-3
size: .
V: TRBV11-2
D: .
CDR3: CASRGPRSTSTDTQYF
DNA: TGTGCCAGCAGGGGCCCCCGAAGCACATCCACAGATACGCAGTATTTT

J: TRBJ1-2
size: .
V: TRBV7-9
D: .
CDR3: CSSSSDTLGYTF
DNA: TGTTCCAGCAGCTCTGACACGCTTGGCTACACCTTC

J: TRBJ2-7
size: .
V: TRBV5-8
D: .
CDR3: CASSSRGTEPPYEQYF
DNA: TGTGCCAGCAGCAGTCGGGGGACAGAACCTCCCTACGAGCAGTACTTC

J: TRBJ2-5
size: .
V: TRBV27
D: .
CDR3: CASRVPGVQETQYF
DNA: TGTGCCAGCCGGGTACCCGGGGTCCAAGAGACCCAGTACTTC

J: TRBJ2-5
size: .
V: TRBV5-6
D: TRBD1
CDR3: CASRSEQGLEETQYF
DNA: TGTGCCAGCAGGTCGGAACAGGGGCTTGAAGAGACCCAGTACTTC